A single sample gave rise to the 32 T cell receptor beta chains below, sequenced in a study of human thymus T cells. Corrective cardiac surgery supplied the resected thymus tissue. The repertoire was sequenced with immunoSEQ multiplex PCR; TCRdb's copy has only in-frame clones and lacks some. The sample has roughly 130,000 clones, around 94% seen once. The sample consisted of thymus tissue. The receptors originated from a boy under two years old with a congenital heart defect but otherwise immunologically healthy.

The chain couples TRBV23-1 to TRBJ1-6; perhaps TRBD1 as D (5 bases). TRBV23-1 is an ORF, and what it does is uncertain. The V gene lost 1 base and the J gene lost 0 bases, with 16 bases spanning the gap. The CDR3 is made up of 19 amino acids. The CDR3 loop is CASSQFPELGASYNSPLHF. DNA of the CDR3: TGCGCCAGCAGTCAATTTCCTGAGCTAGGGGCCTCCTATAATTCACCCCTCCACTTT.

The V call is TRBV6-1, the J call TRBJ2-5; TRBD1 is a possible D gene (6 bases). The CDR3 loop spans 18 amino acids. In germline, CDR1 is MNHNS, CDR2 SASEGT. Trimming shortened V by 2 bases and J by 2 bases, and 21 bases separated the two germline ends. CDR3 sequence reads: CASSERVGGPRGQETQYF. For the CDR3, the DNA is TGTGCCAGCAGTGAACGCGTTGGGGGCCCCAGGGGACAAGAGACCCAGTACTTC.

The chain joins TRBV4-2 to TRBJ2-1; tentatively, D is TRBD2 (6 bases). V dropped 8 bases and J dropped 0 bases, with 20 bases sitting between them. This CDR3 region has 17 residues. The germline V gene has CDR1 LGHNA and CDR2 YNFKEQ. The CDR3: CASGGPPPRSSYNEQFF. The CDR3 DNA follows: TGTGCCAGCGGAGGGCCACCCCCTAGGAGCTCCTACAATGAGCAGTTCTTC.

The V and J genes are TRBV4-3 and TRBJ2-1; the match to TRBD2 covers 10 bases. V shed 4 bases and J 4 bases; nucleotides not matched to a gene: 7. The V gene's germline CDR1 is LGHNA and CDR2 YSLEER. The CDR3 is 16 amino acids. The CDR3 region has the DNA TGCGCCAGCAGCCCCCAACTAGCGGGGTATTACAATGAGCAGTTCTTC. This encodes CASSPQLAGYYNEQFF.

The chain joins TRBV1 to TRBJ2-1; TRBD2 was called by the table and not checked on the DNA. TRBV1 is designated a pseudogene. The CDR3 sequence is 16 residues long. The CDR3 nucleotides are TGCACCAGCAGCCAAGGGACTAGCGGGGATCTTGGTGAGCAGTTCTTC. Its protein is CTSSQGTSGDLGEQFF.

The chain recombines TRBV28 with TRBJ1-6; 7 bases agree with TRBD1. The CDR3 runs to 17 residues. J lost 6 bases, V lost 6 bases, and 14 bases had no gene match. From germline, CDR1 is MDHEN and CDR2 SYDVKM. The CDR3, as DNA: TGTGCCAGCAGGCCGGGACAGTGGAGTGAGCTTAATTCACCCCTCCACTTT. Translated: CASRPGQWSELNSPLHF.

The V and J genes are TRBV2 and TRBJ2-4, with no clear D. Per the germline V gene, CDR1 is SNHLY and CDR2 is FYNNEI. The CDR3 is 16 residues long. Trimming cost V 1 base and J 1 base, with 11 bases left between them. The CDR3 sequence: CASSEVGWVAKNIQYF. The CDR3 DNA reads as TGTGCCAGCAGTGAAGTGGGATGGGTTGCCAAAAACATTCAGTACTTC.

The chain combines TRBV6-5 with TRBJ2-3; D is unclear. CDR1 is MNHEY, CDR2 SVGAGI, per germline. V was pared by 0 bases and J by 4 bases, with 11 bases between. The CDR3 has 15 amino acids. CDR3 sequence: CASSYSRTTPDTQYF. As DNA, the CDR3 is TGTGCCAGCAGTTACTCGAGAACCACCCCAGATACGCAGTATTTT.

CDR3 bases: TGTGCCAGCAGCCTCCGGGACAGGCACCCGTCCTCTGGAAACACCATATATTTT. It specifies CASSLRDRHPSSGNTIYF. The chain joins TRBV7-6 to TRBJ1-3; 8 nucleotides line up with TRBD1. J lost 0 bases, V lost 5 bases, and 12 bases had no gene match. CDR3 size: 18 residues. The germline CDR1 and CDR2 sequences are SGHVS and FNYEAQ.

This rearrangement joins TRBV4-1 to TRBJ1-2; maybe TRBD1 (6 bases). The CDR3 has 16 amino acids. Trimming pared 3 bases from V and 4 bases from J, leaving 18 bases between. Germline CDR1 is MGHRA and CDR2 is YSYEKL. CDR3 in DNA: TGCGCCAGCAGCCACGCCTTCAGGGGAGAAGGCTATGGCTACACCTTC. Translating gives CASSHAFRGEGYGYTF.

V usage is TRBV4-1 and J usage is TRBJ2-1; TRBD2 might be the D (5 bases). Germline lookup yields CDR1 MGHRA and CDR2 YSYEKL. This CDR3 is built from 19 residues. Trimming removed 0 bases from V and 4 bases from J, with 22 bases in between. The CDR3 reads CASSQDRKASFPHYNEQFF. CDR3 in DNA: TGCGCCAGCAGCCAAGATAGGAAGGCTAGCTTCCCCCATTACAATGAGCAGTTCTTC.

The sample holds a few counts of this clone. The CDR3 region is CAWSVGWEEAFF. The DNA of the CDR3 is TGTGCCTGGAGTGTCGGATGGGAGGAAGCTTTCTTT. The V gene is TRBV30, the J gene TRBJ1-1; no reliable D call. Germline CDR1 and CDR2: GTSNPN and SVGIG (reference sequence). The CDR3 sequence is 12 residues long. Trimming removed 0 bases from V and 8 bases from J, with 10 bases in between.

The chain employs TRBV6-1 and TRBJ2-7; 8 nucleotides align to TRBD2. The length of the CDR3 is 14 residues. CDR1 MNHNS and CDR2 SASEGT come from the germline V gene. The trim removed 7 bases at V and 6 bases at J, leaving 11 bases unmatched. CDR3 coding DNA: TGTGCCAGCACCGCCTCGGGAGGGGCGGGCGAGCAGTACTTC. It yields the protein CASTASGGAGEQYF.

This chain connects TRBV10-3 to TRBJ2-3; 9 nucleotides agree with TRBD1. Germline lookup yields CDR1 ENHRY and CDR2 SYGVKD. With 4 bases clipped from V and 2 bases from J, the junction kept 7 bases outside the gene matches. The CDR3 loop spans 16 amino acids. The CDR3 region is CAISGFGTGYTDTQYF. CDR3 coding DNA: TGTGCCATCAGTGGTTTCGGGACAGGGTACACAGATACGCAGTATTTT.

The genes are TRBV6-6 and TRBJ2-2; D might be TRBD1 (5 bases). This CDR3 spans 16 amino acids. Germline-derived CDR1 and CDR2 are MNHNY and SVGAGI (reference sequence). V was shortened by 5 bases and J by 0 bases, with 13 bases between the two germline ends. The CDR3 region has the DNA TGTGCCAGCAGTCCCCGACAGTTCGCGAACACCGGGGAGCTGTTTTTT. This gives the protein CASSPRQFANTGELFF.

This chain links TRBV30 with TRBJ1-6, with 9 bases aligning to TRBD1. This CDR3 has 12 amino acids. The germline CDR1 and CDR2 sequences are GTSNPN and SVGIG (reference sequence). The CDR3: CATGTGNSPLHF. The CDR3 DNA reads as TGTGCTACCGGGACAGGGAACTCACCCCTCCACTTT. The variable domain in full, with the rest retrieved from reference TRBV30 and TRBJ1-6, is SQTIHQWPATLVQPVGSPLSLECTVEGTSNPNLYWYRQAAGRGLQLLFYSVGIGQISSEVPQNLSASRPQDRQFILSSKKLLLSDSGFYLCATGTGNSPLHFGNGTRLTVT.

Only one count was recorded for this clone. The V call is TRBV5-8, the J call TRBJ1-4; D is uncertain. This CDR3 region has 12 residues. Germline V gene data show CDR1 as SGHTS and CDR2 as YDEGEE. Trimming took off 3 bases at V and 4 bases at J, with 4 bases between the two ends. This CDR3 reads CASSSDNEKLFF. DNA of the CDR3: TGTGCCAGCAGCTCCGATAATGAAAAACTGTTTTTT.

V gene TRBV4-1 combines with J gene TRBJ2-2, with 10 nucleotides matching TRBD1. Losses at the gene ends were 1 base for V and 5 bases for J; bases not matched to a gene: 7. The CDR3 has 17 amino acids. CDR1 and CDR2 (germline): MGHRA, YSYEKL. The CDR3 DNA reads TGCGCCAGCAGCCAAGGGGGACAGGGGAGAGGAACCGGGGAGCTGTTTTTT. This gives the protein CASSQGGQGRGTGELFF.

In this sample, this clone turned up once. The rearrangement links TRBV4-3 to TRBJ1-2; 10 bases fit TRBD1. CDR1 and CDR2 (germline): LGHNA, YSLEER. Losses at the gene ends were 1 base for V and 6 bases for J; bases not matched to a gene: 5. The length of the CDR3 is 15 residues. CDR3 nucleotides: TGCGCCAGCAGCCAAGCCGGGACAGGGGAGGATGGCTACACCTTC. Protein product: CASSQAGTGEDGYTF.

V is TRBV5-1 and J is TRBJ1-1; D remains ambiguous. The germline gives CDR1 SGHRS, CDR2 YFSETQ. There are 13 residues in the CDR3. Trimming removed 0 bases at V and 6 bases at J, with 9 bases between. The CDR3 region is CASSLVAPPEAFF. The CDR3 DNA reads as TGCGCCAGCAGCTTGGTGGCACCCCCTGAAGCTTTCTTT.

DNA for the CDR3: TGCGCCAGCAGCCCGGGACCCCAAACCTGGGATACGCAGTATTTT. This sequence encodes CASSPGPQTWDTQYF. The chain carries TRBV4-3 and TRBJ2-3, with D perhaps assigned TRBD1 or TRBD2 (5 bases each). Germline V gene data show CDR1 as LGHNA and CDR2 as YSLEER. CDR3 size: 15 residues. V lost 4 bases and J 6 bases, leaving 17 bases between the germline ends.

The chain is built from TRBV2 and TRBJ2-7, with TRBD2 matching over 8 bases. The CDR3 sequence is 13 residues long. Germline trimming cut 6 bases from V and 5 bases from J; bases unmatched to any gene: 6. Germline CDR1 is SNHLY and CDR2 is FYNNEI. CDR3 sequence reads: CASRGLVRDEQYF. The CDR3 coding sequence is TGTGCCAGCAGGGGACTAGTACGAGACGAGCAGTACTTC.

V is TRBV27 and J is TRBJ1-5; D gene unclear. CDR1 and CDR2 from the germline V gene are MNHEY and SMNVEV (reference sequence). The V gene lost 5 bases and the J gene lost 6 bases, with 14 bases spanning the gap. There are 14 residues in the CDR3. As DNA, the CDR3 is TGTGCCAGCAGTCTCGCCCTACGGGGTCAGCCCCAGCATTTT. As protein: CASSLALRGQPQHF.

The CDR3, as DNA: TGTGCCAGCAGCTTAGCCCAGCGGGGTCCTAGCACAGATACGCAGTATTTT. This gives the protein CASSLAQRGPSTDTQYF. The chain uses TRBV11-2 and TRBJ2-3; 7 bases are a match to TRBD2. Trimming at V came to 1 base and at J to 0 bases, leaving 7 bases not matched to a gene. The CDR3 has 17 residues. The V gene's germline CDR1 is SGHAT and CDR2 FQNNGV.

The genes are TRBV14 and TRBJ2-5, with 8 bases aligning to TRBD1. Trimming removed 3 bases from V and 3 bases from J; junction bases left unmatched: 18. The CDR3 extends over 19 amino acids. Germline lookup yields CDR1 SGHDN and CDR2 FVKESK. CDR3 DNA sequence: TGTGCCAGCAGCCAGAGGCAGGGGGCGCAAAAAAGGACGAAAGAGACCCAGTACTTC. Amino acids: CASSQRQGAQKRTKETQYF.

The V and J genes are TRBV7-4 and TRBJ2-7; TRBD2 aligns across 10 bases. The CDR3 covers 16 residues. V was clipped by 4 bases and J by 2 bases; unmatched bases: 8. The germline gives CDR1 SGHVT, CDR2 SQSDAQ. The CDR3 DNA is TGTGCCAGCAGCTCATCCCCTAGCGGGGGCCCCTACGAGCAGTACTTC. The encoded protein is CASSSSPSGGPYEQYF.

The chain uses TRBV4-2 and TRBJ2-5; TRBD2 agrees at 10 bases. The CDR3 runs to 16 residues. The V and J ends lost 1 base and 4 bases, in that order; junction bases with no gene match: 6. CDR1 is LGHNA and CDR2 is YNFKEQ in the germline V gene. The CDR3 reads CASSQGPSGGGETQYF. CDR3 DNA: TGTGCCAGCAGCCAAGGCCCAAGCGGGGGGGGAGAGACCCAGTACTTC.

The chain links TRBV4-3 to TRBJ2-3; D assignment may be TRBD1 or TRBD2 (6 bases each). V lost 2 bases and J lost 4, with 19 bases in between. The CDR3 covers 17 residues. From germline, CDR1 is LGHNA and CDR2 YSLEER. CDR3 nucleotide sequence: TGCGCCAGCAGCCAAAAGGGACTCAGGGGAACTCCAGATACGCAGTATTTT. Its protein product is CASSQKGLRGTPDTQYF.

This chain connects TRBV19 to TRBJ1-1, with TRBD1 as a possible D gene (6 bases). Germline-derived CDR1 and CDR2 are LNHDA and SQIVND (reference sequence). The CDR3 length is 15 residues. V was pared by 3 bases and J by 6 bases, with 17 bases between. CDR3 sequence reads: CASSMPRGGLSEAFF. The CDR3 DNA reads TGTGCCAGTAGTATGCCGAGGGGGGGGCTTTCTGAAGCTTTCTTT.

This chain links TRBV7-4 with TRBJ2-5; the match to TRBD2 covers 10 bases. V lost 4 bases and J lost 2; bases outside the gene matches: 16. There are 19 residues in the CDR3. Germline V CDR1 and CDR2: SGHVT, SQSDAQ. DNA for the CDR3: TGTGCCAGCAGCTCGCCTCCAAGACTAGCGGGCGCCTCACAAGAGACCCAGTACTTC. This sequence encodes CASSSPPRLAGASQETQYF.

The chain combines TRBV9 with TRBJ2-1; 8 bases line up with TRBD2. The CDR3 has 15 residues. Germline CDR1 SGDLS, CDR2 YYNGEE. J gave up 6 bases and V 4 bases, and 9 bases lay outside the gene matches. The CDR3 reads CASSPPSGGTNEQFF. In DNA, the CDR3 is TGTGCCAGCAGCCCCCCCAGCGGGGGAACCAATGAGCAGTTCTTC.

This sequence joins TRBV4-3 and TRBJ2-3, with D tentatively TRBD2 (6 bases). The CDR3 spans 18 residues. CDR1 is LGHNA and CDR2 is YSLEER in the germline V gene. V lost 4 bases, J lost 2 bases, and 22 bases lay in between. CDR3 region: CASSRISGENSYTDTQYF. CDR3 bases: TGCGCCAGCAGCCGCATTTCGGGGGAGAACTCATACACAGATACGCAGTATTTT.